The 17 T cell receptor beta chains below all came from one sample that was sequenced in a study of blood T cell repertoires in COVID-19. TCRdb's copy holds only in-frame clones and misses some; the assay was immunoSEQ multiplex PCR. The table shows about 200,000 clones, with around 81% occurring only once. What was sequenced was peripheral blood. The receptor set was obtained from a woman in her 70s with acute or convalescent COVID-19.

This chain connects TRBV11-3 to TRBJ2-3; TRBD2 matches at 14 bases. V dropped 4 bases and J dropped 5; count of bases not matched to a gene: 5. The CDR3 is made up of 16 amino acids. Germline V CDR1 and CDR2: SGHNT, YENEEA. CDR3 loop: CASSWGTSGRGDTQYF. CDR3 nucleotide sequence: TGTGCCAGCAGCTGGGGGACTAGCGGGAGAGGAGATACGCAGTATTTT.

This chain connects TRBV2 to TRBJ2-7; D is undetermined. Trimming removed 8 bases from V and 2 bases from J, with 10 bases in between. The CDR3 length is 12 residues. The germline gives CDR1 SNHLY, CDR2 FYNNEI. CDR3 DNA: TGTGCCAGCTCTACCTTGCCCTACGAGCAGTACTTC. This gives the protein CASSTLPYEQYF.

The chain links TRBV2 to TRBJ2-2, with no clear D. Between the trimmed V and J ends, which lost 6 bases and 6 bases, there was a span of 17 bases. Germline V lookup: CDR1 SNHLY, CDR2 FYNNEI. The CDR3 is 15 amino acids. CDR3 in amino acids: CASRASARSPGELFF. The CDR3 DNA sequence: TGTGCCAGCAGGGCAAGCGCGCGTAGCCCCGGGGAGCTGTTTTTT.

The V gene is TRBV4-1, the J gene TRBJ1-3; TRBD1 agrees at 8 bases. Looked up from germline, CDR1 is MGHRA and CDR2 is YSYEKL. The CDR3 has 19 residues. The junction had 13 bases not matched to a gene; V was cut back by 0 bases and J by 3 bases. The CDR3 DNA is TGCGCCAGCAGCCAAGAAGGAGGACAGGGAAGGGCTCGTGGAAACACCATATATTTT. Amino acid sequence: CASSQEGGQGRARGNTIYF.

The chain employs TRBV6-5 and TRBJ2-1, with TRBD1 matching over 11 bases. The V gene end was trimmed by 5 bases and the J gene end by 4 bases; junction bases not matched to a gene: 1. The CDR3 totals 14 residues. Germline V lookup: CDR1 MNHEY, CDR2 SVGAGI. In DNA, the CDR3 is TGTGCCAGCAGTAGGGACAGGGGGTACAATGAGCAGTTCTTC. This encodes CASSRDRGYNEQFF.

The CDR3 here is CASSGSRDRFNYGYTF. As DNA, the CDR3 is TGTGCCAGCAGCGGATCGAGGGACAGGTTTAACTATGGCTACACCTTC. This chain links TRBV7-9 with TRBJ1-2, with 8 bases that match TRBD1. The CDR3 extends over 16 amino acids. V lost 5 bases, J lost 1 base, and 9 bases stayed unmatched. Germline assignment: CDR1 SEHNR and CDR2 FQNEAQ (reference sequence).

The chain combines TRBV28 with TRBJ2-3; 7 bases line up with TRBD2. The CDR3 is made up of 15 amino acids. The V gene end was trimmed by 6 bases and the J gene end by 1 base; junction bases not matched to a gene: 7. Germline V gene data show CDR1 as MDHEN and CDR2 as SYDVKM. The CDR3 DNA reads TGTGCCAGCAGAAATAGCGGGTCACGCACAGATACGCAGTATTTT. Protein sequence: CASRNSGSRTDTQYF.

The chain joins TRBV20-1 to TRBJ1-5, with D hard to call. The germline V and J ends were trimmed by 3 bases and 5 bases, with 17 bases remaining between them. The CDR3 covers 15 residues. Germline V gene lookup returns CDR1 DFQATT and CDR2 SNEGSKA (reference sequence). The CDR3 DNA reads TGCAGTGCTAGTGTTCCTGCCCTTCCGGATCAGCCCCAGCATTTT. Encoded protein: CSASVPALPDQPQHF.

This clone was detected a few times. The rearrangement joins TRBV27 to TRBJ2-2; D is unclear. Germline V lookup: CDR1 MNHEY, CDR2 SMNVEV (reference sequence). The CDR3 runs to 15 residues. Trimming took 5 bases from V and 2 from J, leaving 12 bases between them. CDR3 DNA: TGTGCCAGCAGTCCCTCCCGGGTTAACACCGGGGAGCTGTTTTTT. Protein product: CASSPSRVNTGELFF.

This rearrangement joins TRBV5-1 to TRBJ2-1, with 10 bases aligning to TRBD2. Trimming at V came to 1 base and at J to 9 bases, leaving 7 bases not matched to a gene. The CDR3 spans 15 residues. Germline V CDR1 and CDR2: SGHRS, YFSETQ. In DNA, the CDR3 is TGCGCCAGCAGCTTGATGCTAGCGGGAGAGAGTGAGCAGTTCTTC. Residues: CASSLMLAGESEQFF. The complete variable domain, with remaining parts taken from reference TRBV5-1 and TRBJ2-1, reads KAGVTQTPRYLIKTRGQQVTLSCSPISGHRSVSWYQQTPGQGLQFLFEYFSETQRNKGNFPGRFSGRQFSNSRSEMNVSTLELGDSALYLCASSLMLAGESEQFFGPGTRLTVL.

V and J are TRBV30 and TRBJ2-3; 12 bases align to TRBD1. This CDR3 region has 17 residues. Germline values: CDR1 GTSNPN, CDR2 SVGIG (reference sequence). Trimming took 1 base from V and 3 from J; bases not matched to a gene: 8. The CDR3 region is CAWSGPLGQGATDTQYF. The CDR3 DNA sequence: TGTGCCTGGAGTGGCCCCCTGGGACAGGGGGCAACAGATACGCAGTATTTT. The full variable domain, in which reference TRBV30 and TRBJ2-3 provide the parts outside the CDR3, is SQTIHQWPATLVQPVGSPLSLECTVEGTSNPNLYWYRQAAGRGLQLLFYSVGIGQISSEVPQNLSASRPQDRQFILSSKKLLLSDSGFYLCAWSGPLGQGATDTQYFGPGTRLTVL.

The chain is built from TRBV28 and TRBJ2-7, with 8 bases matching TRBD1. Per germline, CDR1 MDHEN and CDR2 SYDVKM. J was trimmed by 6 bases and V by 5 bases; bases with no gene match: 6. The CDR3 covers 13 residues. The CDR3 DNA reads TGTGCCAGCAGTGCCCCTGACAGGGGCGAGCAGTACTTC. It codes for CASSAPDRGEQYF.

This clone appeared a single time. The J gene is TRBJ1-1, the V gene TRBV12-5; D may be TRBD1 (6 bases). This CDR3 has 14 residues. Trimming removed 1 base from V and 8 bases from J, with 14 bases in between. Germline V CDR1 and CDR2: LGHNT, FRNRAP. The CDR3 here is CASGLETQGAEAFF. The CDR3 nucleotides read TGTGCTAGTGGTTTGGAAACACAGGGAGCGGAAGCTTTCTTT.

The V gene is TRBV19, the J gene TRBJ2-5; 8 bases line up with TRBD1. Germline CDR1 is LNHDA and CDR2 is SQIVND (reference sequence). Trimming took 4 bases from V and 9 from J; bases not matched to a gene: 10. The CDR3 length is 14 residues. The CDR3 spells CASSTGQDLRAQYF. The CDR3 DNA reads as TGTGCCAGTAGTACGGGACAGGACCTAAGGGCCCAGTACTTC.

V is TRBV24-1 and J is TRBJ2-5; TRBD1 might be the D (5 bases). CDR3 size: 17 residues. The V end was cut by 1 base, the J end by 4 bases, with 18 bases between. Germline V gene lookup returns CDR1 KGHDR and CDR2 SFDVKD. The CDR3 sequence: CATSDFRSWQGGETQYF. The CDR3 DNA reads TGTGCCACCAGTGATTTCCGAAGCTGGCAGGGTGGAGAGACCCAGTACTTC.

V and J are TRBV3-1 (or the pseudogene TRBV3-2) and TRBJ1-5; no definite D call. This CDR3 has 15 residues. Per germline, CDR1 LGHDT and CDR2 YNNKEL (reference sequence). Trimming stripped 5 bases from V and 2 bases from J, with 13 bases between. The CDR3 loop reads CASSRTREGNQPQHF. In nucleotides, the CDR3 is TGTGCCAGCAGCAGGACCCGGGAAGGCAATCAGCCCCAGCATTTT.

The V gene is TRBV9, the J gene TRBJ2-5; 16 positions match TRBD2. Losses at the gene ends were 4 bases for V and 4 bases for J; bases not matched to a gene: 4. This CDR3 contains 16 residues. Germline V CDR1 and CDR2: SGDLS, YYNGEE. The CDR3 DNA reads as TGTGCCAGCAGCTCGGGACTAGCGGGAGGGCTAGAGACCCAGTACTTC. Protein sequence: CASSSGLAGGLETQYF.